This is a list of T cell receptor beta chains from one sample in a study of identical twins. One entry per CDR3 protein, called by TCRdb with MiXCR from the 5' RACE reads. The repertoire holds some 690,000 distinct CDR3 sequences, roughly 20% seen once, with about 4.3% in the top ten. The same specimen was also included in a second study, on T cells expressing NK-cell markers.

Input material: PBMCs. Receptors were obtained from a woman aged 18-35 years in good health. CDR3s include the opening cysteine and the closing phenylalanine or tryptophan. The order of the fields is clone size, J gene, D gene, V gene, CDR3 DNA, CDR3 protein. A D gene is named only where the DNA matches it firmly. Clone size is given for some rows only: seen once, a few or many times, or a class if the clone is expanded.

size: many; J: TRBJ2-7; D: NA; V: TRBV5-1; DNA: TGCGCCAGCAGCTTGGGACCCCATTCCCGGGTGCCCTACGAGCAGTACTTC; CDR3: CASSLGPHSRVPYEQYF
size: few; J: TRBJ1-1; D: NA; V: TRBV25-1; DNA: TGTGCCAGCAGTGTGCGAGGCGTAAGCGCTGAAGCTTTCTTT; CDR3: CASSVRGVSAEAFF
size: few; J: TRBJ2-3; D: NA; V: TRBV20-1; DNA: TGCAGTTCCCAGCGGGTTTATACGCAGTATTTT; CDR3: CSSQRVYTQYF
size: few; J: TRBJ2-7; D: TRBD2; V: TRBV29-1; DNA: TGCAGCTTCTCTAGCGGGACTGAGCAGTACTTC; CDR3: CSFSSGTEQYF
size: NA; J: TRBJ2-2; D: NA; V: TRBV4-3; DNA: TGCGCCAGCAGCCTCGAAATAGGACAACTCCTAAACACCGGGGAGCTGTTTTTT; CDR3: CASSLEIGQLLNTGELFF
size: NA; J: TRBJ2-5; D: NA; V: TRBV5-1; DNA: TGCGCCAGCAGCCCCGACCCAGGAGAGACCCAGTACTTC; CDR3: CASSPDPGETQYF
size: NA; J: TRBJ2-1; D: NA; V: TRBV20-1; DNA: TGCAGTGCCATCGATGCTTCTTTCATCTACAATGAGCAGTTCTTC; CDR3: CSAIDASFIYNEQFF
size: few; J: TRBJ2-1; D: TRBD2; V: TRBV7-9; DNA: TGTGCCAGCAGCCAGAGCGGGAGTTCGAGCAATGAGCAGTTCTTC; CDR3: CASSQSGSSSNEQFF
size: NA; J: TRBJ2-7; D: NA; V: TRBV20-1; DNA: TGCAGTGCTATTCCCGGAAGCTCCTACGAGCAGTACTTC; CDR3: CSAIPGSSYEQYF
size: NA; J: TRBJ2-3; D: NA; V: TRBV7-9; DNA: TGTGCCAGCAGCCCGGGGGACTCTGCAGATACGCAGTATTTT; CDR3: CASSPGDSADTQYF
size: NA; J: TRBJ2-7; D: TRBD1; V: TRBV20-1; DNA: TGCAGTGTTCATCCTCAAGGGGGACAGGGGAGATACGAGCAGTACTTC; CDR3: CSVHPQGGQGRYEQYF
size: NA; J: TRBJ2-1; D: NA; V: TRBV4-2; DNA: TGTGCCAGCAGTACCCCCCGGGGCCCCTACAATGAGCAGTTCTTC; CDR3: CASSTPRGPYNEQFF
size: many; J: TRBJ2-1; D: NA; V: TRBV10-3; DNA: TGTGCCATCAGGCAGAGGGGTGAGCAGTTCTTC; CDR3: CAIRQRGEQFF
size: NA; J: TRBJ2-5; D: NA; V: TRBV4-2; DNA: TGTGCCAGCAGCCAAGTGGAGGCGGTATTAGAGACCCAGTACTTC; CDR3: CASSQVEAVLETQYF